This T cell receptor beta chain was identified during a study of shared clonotypes between healthy human individuals (dated by TCRdb to 2018 to 2020). Turning to the overall study: A few men and a couple of women, aged 18 to 49 years, made up the cohort. Blood TCR repertoires of about five healthy adults were deeply sequenced to estimate repertoire size and the extent of clonotype sharing between individuals. Leukapheresis yielded between about 0.9 and 9.5 billion PBMCs per donor. For each donor, CD4 naive and CD4 memory were each run on three plates, CD8 naive on two plates, and CD8 memory on one plate. Different laboratories and diverse techniques were used to prepare libraries and sequence TCR repertoires, to increase sequencing depth and limit assay-specific biases.

Measured from the cysteine to the phenylalanine, the CDR3 is 15 residues long. Just CDR3 DNA is preserved here, 45 bases in frame from base 1. CDR1 and CDR2 are read off the germline V gene as SGHTA and FQGNSA. V is clipped by 2 bases and J by 4 bases, and the sequence between their germline boundaries is 12 bases long. There are a few counts of this clone. Its target antigen remains unknown. No base quality values were provided; no much bigger clone lies one nucleotide off. Using the deep immunoSEQ assay, TCR CDR3 regions were amplified from genomic DNA by multiplex PCR. Extracted genomic DNA from each cell subset was spread evenly across all wells of several immunoSEQ 96-well plates, with each plate serving as a replicate. For sorted subsets, about 210 ng of genomic DNA, equivalent to 30,000 or so T cell genomes, went into each replicate PCR. Purified libraries were quantified with a Qubit 3.0 fluorometer, sized on a Bioanalyzer 2100, and re-quantified with the KAPA Library Quantification kit. Every immunoSEQ 96-well plate was sequenced on a dedicated single-read 150-cycle Illumina NextSeq 550 flow cell. Turning to the authors' computational methods: Because the immunoSEQ output held only junctional sequences and lacked quality scores, the filtering could not match the filtering applied to full-length reads. Sequences were annotated with PyIR, a Python wrapper for IgBLAST v1.9, and V/J genes and CDR3 were assigned using IMGT germline references. Any read was removed if the V/J assignment was weak (E-value above 1e-6), the CDR3 was missing, or the read contained stop codons, out-of-frame junctions, or ambiguous translated residues. V3J clonotypes were defined as sequences sharing an identical inferred V gene, J gene, and CDR3 amino acid sequence. Percentage overlap between repertoires was calculated by dividing the number of shared unique clonotypes by the size of the smaller repertoire. Richness of each repertoire was evaluated using RTK rarefaction, the Chao1 estimator, and Recon v2.1 estimates of unobserved clonotypes. For all TCRbeta clonotypes obtained by the gDNA method from a few donors, generation probabilities were computed with OLGA. TCRdb obtained this table from immuneACCESS and retained in-frame rearrangements with V and J assigned. These tables miss some clones; where compared with another copy, unresolved V genes account for less than half of the shortfall, and the remainder is unexplained. The DNA gave D and trimming, while V, J and clone size come from that table. The sample has some 1,100,000 clones on record, approximately 80% of them singletons. More than 0.45% of the sample is taken by the ten largest.

The donors were healthy, HIV-negative adults with no recently reported acute infections or vaccinations. Every donor was a Caucasian adult living in Nashville, Tennessee, USA. CD4+ T cells were enriched by magnetic negative selection, after which naive cells were positively selected on CD45RA and the negative fraction was taken as the memory subset. After blood collection by leukapheresis, PBMCs were isolated using Ficoll-Histopaque density gradient centrifugation and then cryopreserved in the vapor phase of liquid nitrogen. Purity and quantity of every magnetically sorted T cell population were checked by analytical flow cytometry. Genomic DNA was isolated from every sorted fraction and measured by UV absorbance on a Nanodrop 2000c. On the study overall, not on this receptor specifically: When four donors were compared, the shared fraction of clonotypes was roughly 4.8% for naive CD4, 3.5% to 4% for naive CD8, about 2.5% for memory CD4, and around 0.37% for memory CD8. Estimated clonotype richness was generally larger for naive than for memory subsets. The small number of donors limited the genetic and exposure-history diversity represented. Clonotypes shared by all four sorted-subset donors showed higher generation probabilities than non-shared clonotypes. Only blood was sampled, and tissue TCR repertoires likely differ from those in blood. Incomplete sequencing was indicated by rarefaction of sorted-subset datasets, despite the large sequencing depth. Pairwise subsampling led to the expectation that sequencing depth would affect the degree of clonotype sharing among donors.

The V and J genes are TRBV7-2 and TRBJ1-3; a tentative D call is TRBD1 (6 bases match). This TCR came from a man aged 18 to 29 in good health. Some clones in this sample may be carry-over from other donors' samples. The sample was memory CD4+ T cells from PBMCs. Per the publication, the cell subset or site label means: CD45RA-negative fraction. The CDR3 sequence is CASSLLQGQGNTIYF. The DNA reads TGTGCCAGCAGCTTACTCCAGGGGCAAGGAAACACCATATATTTT.